A single sample gave rise to the 25 T cell receptor beta chains below, sequenced in a study of T cell clonality in common variable immunodeficiency. Here immunoSEQ multiplex PCR was the method, and the copy in TCRdb shows in-frame clones only, minus some. The sample presents 35,000 or so clones, none singletons. Sequencing used peripheral blood mononuclear cells. These TCRs come from a person aged 18 to 75 in good health.

This clone was counted many times. Read sequence stops 3 residues before the CDR3 end, and the germline J gene provides the missing end. The chain employs TRBV18 and TRBJ1-3; D gene unclear. V lost 6 bases and J lost 0, with 12 bases in between. This CDR3 spans 15 amino acids. Per germline, CDR1 KGHSH and CDR2 LQKENI. The CDR3 bases that were read are TGTGCCAGCTCCCGTAACGGCGGCTCTGGAAACACC. This sequence encodes CASSRNGGSGNT. The whole CDR3 protein is CASSRNGGSGNTIYF.

This clone appeared many times. With the read ending 3 residues before the CDR3 end, the germline J gene is used to fill in that end. The chain joins TRBV7-9 to TRBJ1-4; 8 nucleotides line up with TRBD1. V shed 2 bases, J shed 3 bases, and the junction held 2 bases outside the gene matches. Germline V CDR1 and CDR2: SEHNR, FQNEAQ (reference sequence). CDR3 length: 15 residues. The CDR3 loop reads CASSLHRGSNEKLFF. CDR3 DNA, as far as it was read: TGTGCCAGCAGCTTACACAGGGGGTCTAATGAAAAA.

This clone was counted many times. The read ends 3 residues early relative to the CDR3; the germline J gene fills the gap. The rearrangement uses TRBV14 and TRBJ1-1; D ambiguous. CDR1 and CDR2 (germline): SGHDN, FVKESK. The CDR3 is 13 amino acids. Trimming cost V 4 bases and J 7 bases, with 13 bases left between them. CDR3 sequence: CASSPSRAGEAFF. Partial CDR3 DNA: TGTGCCAGCAGCCCCTCGCGAGCAGGTGAA.

The sample holds many counts of this clone. The read ends 3 residues early relative to the CDR3; the germline J gene fills the gap. The rearrangement uses TRBV27 and TRBJ2-1; 7 bases map to TRBD2. Germline V gene data show CDR1 as MNHEY and CDR2 as SMNVEV (reference sequence). V dropped 4 bases and J dropped 4; count of bases not matched to a gene: 4. This CDR3 has 14 residues. The CDR3 loop is CASSSGLLYNEQFF. The CDR3 bases that were read are TGTGCCAGCAGTTCGGGACTACTATACAATGAG.

There are a few counts of this clone. The sequence runs out 3 residues before the end of the CDR3; the remainder is reconstructed from the germline J gene. This sequence joins TRBV29-1 and TRBJ2-5, with TRBD1 identical over 8 bases. V shed 5 bases and J 5 bases; nucleotides not matched to a gene: 4. The germline CDR1 and CDR2 sequences are SQVTM and ANQGSEA. The CDR3 extends over 12 amino acids. The part of the CDR3 DNA that was read is TGCAGCGTTCGGACAGGGAGGGAGACC. Translated: CSVRTGRET. The whole CDR3 sequence is CSVRTGRETQYF.

This clone was detected many times. The read comes to an end 3 residues before the CDR3 does, leaving the germline J gene to fill in the end. This chain uses TRBV30 with TRBJ2-7; 8 nucleotides agree with TRBD1. The CDR3 contains 12 residues. Germline V CDR1 and CDR2: GTSNPN, SVGIG (reference sequence). V was pared by 3 bases and J by 6 bases, with 4 bases of the junction left unmatched. CDR3 loop: CAWSLQGVEQYF. The CDR3 bases that were read are TGTGCCTGGAGCTTACAGGGGGTCGAG.

This clone was recorded at least ten times. The CDR3 sequence: CASSFQPRLAGGPEETQYF. The DNA read from the CDR3 is TGTGCCAGCAGTTTTCAACCCCGACTAGCGGGAGGGCCGGAGGAGACC. This rearrangement joins TRBV12-3 or TRBV12-4 to TRBJ2-5; 14 bases line up with TRBD2. The read stops 3 residues short of the end of the CDR3; the missing end is completed from the germline J gene. The CDR3 spans 19 residues. V lost 3 bases and J lost 5; bases outside the gene matches: 14.

Details on this clone: The read stops 3 residues short of the end of the CDR3; the missing end is completed from the germline J gene. The chain is built from TRBV20-1 and TRBJ1-5; TRBD1 is a possible D gene (6 bases). The CDR3 length is 14 residues. Trimming cost V 2 bases and J 7 bases, with 15 bases left between them. Germline V gene lookup returns CDR1 DFQATT and CDR2 SNEGSKA (reference sequence). The DNA read from the CDR3 is TGCAGTGCTAGACTCGACAGGCCCAACCAGCCC. This encodes CSARLDRPNQP. The full CDR3 reads CSARLDRPNQPQHF.

This clone was seen many times. The DNA ends 3 residues before the CDR3 does, and the rest of the CDR3 is filled in from the germline J gene. J is TRBJ2-3 and V is TRBV20-1; 10 positions agree with TRBD2. CDR3 length: 17 residues. In germline, CDR1 is DFQATT, CDR2 SNEGSKA (reference sequence). J gave up 4 bases and V 2 bases, and 12 bases lay outside the gene matches. Partial CDR3 DNA: TGCAGTGCTAGAAGTGGGGCTAGCGGGAGTAGTGCAGATACG. This codes for CSARSGASGSSADT. The CDR3 in its entirety is CSARSGASGSSADTQYF.

This clone was seen at least ten times. The read comes to an end 3 residues before the CDR3 does, leaving the germline J gene to fill in the end. The sample carries other DNA sequences with the same CDR3. The rearrangement joins TRBV6-2 or TRBV6-3 to TRBJ2-7, with 9 bases aligning to TRBD1. The CDR3 is 14 amino acids. The V gene's germline CDR1 is MNHEY and CDR2 SVGEGT. The ends lost 2 bases at V and 2 bases at J; junction bases unmatched: 1. CDR3 protein: CASSYGTGPYEQYF. CDR3 bases read: TGTGCCAGCAGTTACGGGACAGGGCCCTACGAG.

This clone occurred many times. Read coverage stops 3 residues before the CDR3 terminus; the germline J gene supplies the remainder. The chain employs TRBV5-4 and TRBJ2-7, with D maybe TRBD1 (5 bases). Trimming removed 4 bases from V and 3 bases from J, with 17 bases in between. Looked up from germline, CDR1 is SGHNT and CDR2 is YYREEE (reference sequence). The CDR3 consists of 15 residues. CDR3 sequence: CASSISQGRGYEQYF. Incomplete CDR3 DNA: TGTGCCAGCAGCATATCGCAGGGAAGAGGCTACGAG.

This clone was seen ten or more times. The CDR3 extends 3 residues past the end of the read, so its final part is completed from the germline J gene. This rearrangement joins TRBV20-1 to TRBJ2-1, with 7 nucleotides matching TRBD2. The CDR3 has 16 residues. V lost 0 bases to trimming and J lost 3 bases; unmatched junction nucleotides: 8. Germline assignment: CDR1 DFQATT and CDR2 SNEGSKA (reference sequence). CDR3 loop: CSARDSLPSGYNEQFF. Incomplete CDR3 DNA: TGCAGTGCTAGAGATAGTTTGCCTAGCGGCTACAATGAG.

This clone was observed many times. From the germline J gene comes the end of the CDR3, since the read stops 3 residues before it. This rearrangement joins TRBV5-1 to TRBJ1-1; 7 positions agree with TRBD1. The CDR3 is 16 residues long. Trimming took 0 bases from V and 1 from J; bases not matched to a gene: 6. Germline values: CDR1 SGHRS, CDR2 YFSETQ. Partial CDR3 DNA: TGCGCCAGCAGCTTGGTCCCTACAGGGGAGAACACTGAA. Protein product: CASSLVPTGENTE. The CDR3, in full, reads CASSLVPTGENTEAFF. Complete variable domain (other parts from reference TRBV5-1 and TRBJ1-1): KAGVTQTPRYLIKTRGQQVTLSCSPISGHRSVSWYQQTPGQGLQFLFEYFSETQRNKGNFPGRFSGRQFSNSRSEMNVSTLELGDSALYLCASSLVPTGENTEAFFGQGTRLTVV.

This clone was observed many times. Read sequence stops 3 residues before the CDR3 end, and the germline J gene provides the missing end. This sequence joins TRBV6-1 and TRBJ2-7; perhaps TRBD2 as D (6 bases). V lost 2 bases to trimming and J lost 4 bases, with 15 bases between them. From germline, CDR1 is MNHNS and CDR2 SASEGT. The CDR3 totals 15 residues. The CDR3 reads CASSELGLASYEQYF. The part of the CDR3 DNA that was read is TGTGCCAGCAGTGAACTTGGTCTAGCGTCTTACGAG.

This clone was counted many times. The CDR3 is cut off 3 residues early in the read; its end comes from the germline J gene. The chain recombines TRBV2 with TRBJ1-5; D unresolved. This CDR3 has 14 amino acids. CDR1 is SNHLY and CDR2 is FYNNEI in the germline V gene. Trimming cost V 7 bases and J 4 bases, with 14 bases left between them. CDR3: CASTQTQRNQPQHF. The DNA read from the CDR3 is TGTGCCAGCACCCAGACTCAGAGGAATCAGCCC.

In this sample, this clone turned up many times. The CDR3 end falls 3 residues outside the read, so it is completed with the germline J gene. The genes are TRBV18 and TRBJ1-1; 11 bases map to TRBD1. V lost 5 bases, J lost 4 bases, and 3 bases stayed unmatched. Germline V gene sequence: CDR1 KGHSH, CDR2 LQKENI. The CDR3 is 14 amino acids. The CDR3 loop is CASSSGTGGTEAFF. The part of the CDR3 DNA that was read is TGTGCCAGCTCATCCGGGACAGGGGGCACTGAA.

This clone was seen ten or more times. The observed sequence ends 3 residues before the CDR3 terminus, with the missing tail filled in from the germline J gene. The chain employs TRBV13 and TRBJ2-1, with 14 positions matching TRBD2. CDR1 and CDR2 (germline): PRHDT, FYEKMQ (reference sequence). The CDR3 covers 15 residues. With 5 bases clipped from V and 7 bases from J, the junction kept 4 bases outside the gene matches. This CDR3 reads CASSPGTSGSNEQFF. The DNA read from the CDR3 is TGTGCCAGCAGCCCCGGGACTAGCGGGAGTAATGAG.

This clone appeared many times. From the germline J gene comes the end of the CDR3, since the read stops 3 residues before it. The chain links TRBV6-4 to TRBJ2-2, with D hard to call. The CDR3 loop spans 14 amino acids. Trimming took 4 bases from V and 3 from J, leaving 9 bases between them. Germline V gene lookup returns CDR1 MRHNA and CDR2 SNTAGT. The CDR3: CASSALRDTGELFF. CDR3 DNA (partial): TGTGCCAGCAGTGCCCTTAGGGACACCGGGGAG.

In its sample, this clone was seen many times. The read ends 3 residues before the CDR3 terminus; that terminus is restored from the germline J gene. The V call is TRBV7-2, the J call TRBJ2-7, with 7 bases identical to TRBD2. Per germline, CDR1 SGHTA and CDR2 FQGNSA. The CDR3 consists of 15 residues. V gave up 4 bases and J gave up 2 bases; unmatched junction bases: 8. The CDR3 DNA, read in part, is TGTGCCAGCAGCTCCAGGCGGGAGCTACCCTACGAG. The encoded protein is CASSSRRELPYE. The entire CDR3 is CASSSRRELPYEQYF.

This clone occurred many times. Coverage ceases 3 residues before the CDR3 finishes, and the germline J gene fills in the end. The chain has TRBV28 and TRBJ2-1; D gene uncertain. The germline V gene encodes CDR1 MDHEN and CDR2 SYDVKM. V lost 4 bases and J 0 bases, leaving 10 bases between the germline ends. CDR3 length equals 15 residues. CDR3 DNA (partial): TGTGCCAGCAGTTCTCCAGGTAGCTCCTACAATGAG. It is translated as CASSSPGSSYNE. The whole CDR3 region reads CASSSPGSSYNEQFF. Full variable domain (missing parts from reference TRBV28 and TRBJ2-1): DVKVTQSSRYLVKRTGEKVFLECVQDMDHENMFWYRQDPGLGLRLIYFSYDVKMKEKGDIPEGYSVSREKKERFSLILESASTNQTSMYLCASSSPGSSYNEQFFGPGTRLTVL.

This clone has ten or more counts. Coverage ceases 3 residues before the CDR3 finishes, and the germline J gene fills in the end. The chain recombines TRBV20-1 with TRBJ2-3, with D maybe TRBD2 (5 bases). The CDR3 consists of 16 residues. V gave up 5 bases and J gave up 0 bases, with 18 bases separating them. Germline CDR1 DFQATT, CDR2 SNEGSKA (reference sequence). CDR3 residues: CSAVSVSRGSTDTQYF. CDR3 DNA, as far as it was read: TGCAGTGCTGTTTCCGTCTCACGGGGAAGCACAGATACG.

This clone has ten or more counts. The read falls 3 residues short of the CDR3 end, and the missing part is taken from the germline J gene. This rearrangement joins TRBV20-1 to TRBJ2-2; D may be TRBD1 (6 bases). Germline V gives CDR1 DFQATT, CDR2 SNEGSKA (reference sequence). Trimming pared 3 bases from V and 3 bases from J, leaving 17 bases between. The CDR3 is 16 residues long. The sequenced CDR3 bases are TGCAGTGCTAGGGGACCGGACAGTGGGGACACCGGGGAG. Protein: CSARGPDSGDTGE. The full-length CDR3 reads as CSARGPDSGDTGELFF.

In its sample, this clone was seen many times. The CDR3 end lies 3 residues beyond the end of the read and is filled in from the germline J gene. The chain uses TRBV30 and TRBJ2-7, with TRBD2 as a possible D gene (6 bases). V was trimmed by 1 base and J by 0 bases, leaving 10 bases between them. The CDR3 length is 14 residues. Germline assignment: CDR1 GTSNPN and CDR2 SVGIG (reference sequence). The CDR3 here is CAWSEGLSSYEQYF. CDR3 DNA, as far as it was read: TGTGCCTGGAGTGAGGGACTTAGCTCCTACGAG.

This clone was seen at least ten times. Read data end 3 residues before the CDR3 end; the end is taken from the germline J gene. The chain combines TRBV6-4 with TRBJ2-5; maybe TRBD1 (6 bases). V was shortened by 2 bases and J by 5 bases, with 12 bases between the two germline ends. Per germline, CDR1 MRHNA and CDR2 SNTAGT. There are 14 residues in the CDR3. The CDR3: CASSDDRPEETQYF. The covered CDR3 bases are TGTGCCAGCAGTGACGACAGGCCGGAGGAGACC.

This clone was seen repeatedly, ten times or more. The CDR3 end falls 3 residues outside the read, so it is completed with the germline J gene. This chain links TRBV7-8 with TRBJ1-5; D might be TRBD1 (6 bases). Germline assignment: CDR1 SGHVS and CDR2 FQNEAQ. The CDR3 runs 17 residues. Between the trimmed V and J ends, which lost 0 bases and 0 bases, there was a span of 12 bases. The CDR3: CASSLAQGTYSNQPQHF. The sequenced CDR3 bases are TGTGCCAGCAGCTTAGCGCAGGGGACATATAGCAATCAGCCC.